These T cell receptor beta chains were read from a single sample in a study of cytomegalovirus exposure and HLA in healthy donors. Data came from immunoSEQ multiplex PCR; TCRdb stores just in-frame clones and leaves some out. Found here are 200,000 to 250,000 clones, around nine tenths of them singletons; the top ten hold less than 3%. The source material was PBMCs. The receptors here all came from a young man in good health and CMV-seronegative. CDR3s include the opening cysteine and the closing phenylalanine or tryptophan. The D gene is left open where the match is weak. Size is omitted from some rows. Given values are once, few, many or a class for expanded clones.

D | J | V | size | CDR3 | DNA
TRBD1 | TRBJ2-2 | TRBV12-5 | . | CASGLPQGATGELFF | TGTGCTAGTGGTTTGCCGCAGGGGGCTACCGGGGAGCTGTTTTTT
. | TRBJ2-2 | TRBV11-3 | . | CASSSGYGGELFF | TGTGCCAGCAGCTCAGGGTACGGCGGGGAGCTGTTTTTT
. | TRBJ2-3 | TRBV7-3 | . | CASSLVEHTDTQYF | TGTGCCAGCAGCTTAGTGGAGCACACAGATACGCAGTATTTT
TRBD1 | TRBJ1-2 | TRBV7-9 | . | CASSLFGTGIYGYTF | TGTGCCAGCAGCTTATTTGGGACAGGGATCTATGGCTACACCTTC
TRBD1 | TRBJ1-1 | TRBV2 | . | CASSEGTGNTEAFF | TGTGCCAGCAGTGAAGGGACAGGGAACACTGAAGCTTTCTTT
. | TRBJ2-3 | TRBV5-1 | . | CASTSGSTDTQYF | TGCGCCAGCACCTCGGGAAGCACAGATACGCAGTATTTT
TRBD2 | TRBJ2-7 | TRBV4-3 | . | CASSQVAGGPHEQYF | TGCGCCAGCAGCCAAGTAGCGGGGGGGCCCCACGAGCAGTACTTC
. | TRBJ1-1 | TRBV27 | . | CASGKQGNTEAFF | TGTGCCAGTGGGAAACAGGGAAACACTGAAGCTTTCTTT
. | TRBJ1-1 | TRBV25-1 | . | CASSRGEGTEAFF | TGTGCCAGCAGTCGTGGGGAGGGCACTGAAGCTTTCTTT
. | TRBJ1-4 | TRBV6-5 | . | CASRHDRSDEKLFF | TGTGCCAGCAGACACGACAGGTCTGATGAAAAACTGTTTTTT
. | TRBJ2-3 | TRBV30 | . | CAWNRRGTDTQYF | TGTGCCTGGAATAGGCGGGGCACAGATACGCAGTATTTT
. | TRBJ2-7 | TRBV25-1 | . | CASSATRTVLHEQYF | TGTGCCAGCAGTGCCACACGGACAGTACTCCACGAGCAGTACTTC
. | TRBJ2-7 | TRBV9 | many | CASSVGGHEQYF | TGTGCCAGCAGCGTAGGCGGTCACGAGCAGTACTTC
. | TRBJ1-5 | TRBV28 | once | CASSFGGSSNQPQHF | TGTGCCAGCAGTTTTGGGGGGAGTAGCAATCAGCCCCAGCATTTT
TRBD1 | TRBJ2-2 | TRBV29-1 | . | CSVGRDRGPTGELFF | TGCAGCGTTGGCCGGGACAGGGGGCCTACCGGGGAGCTGTTTTTT
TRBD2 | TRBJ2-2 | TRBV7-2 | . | CASSSPPGGAIGELFF | TGTGCCAGCAGCAGCCCACCGGGGGGGGCGATCGGGGAGCTGTTTTTT
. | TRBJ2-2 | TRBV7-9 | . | CASSLESSGELFF | TGTGCCAGCAGCTTAGAATCGTCCGGGGAGCTGTTTTTT
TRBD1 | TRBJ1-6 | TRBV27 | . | CASSLSQGASYNSPLHF | TGTGCCAGCAGTTTATCCCAGGGGGCATCCTATAATTCACCCCTCCACTTT
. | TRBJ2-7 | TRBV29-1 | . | CSVEDGGGRYEQYF | TGCAGCGTTGAAGATGGGGGGGGCCGGTACGAGCAGTACTTC
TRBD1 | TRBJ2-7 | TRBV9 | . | CASSSGGQVYEQYF | TGTGCCAGCAGCTCCGGGGGACAGGTCTACGAGCAGTACTTC
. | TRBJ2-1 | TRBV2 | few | CASTAESSYNEQFF | TGTGCCAGCACGGCGGAGAGCTCCTACAATGAGCAGTTCTTC
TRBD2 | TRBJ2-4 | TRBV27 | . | CASSSFLAGGVKNIQYF | TGTGCCAGCAGTTCTTTCCTGGCGGGGGGTGTCAAAAACATTCAGTACTTC
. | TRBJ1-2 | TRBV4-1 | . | CASSQEWGANYGYTF | TGCGCCAGCAGCCAAGAGTGGGGGGCTAACTATGGCTACACCTTC
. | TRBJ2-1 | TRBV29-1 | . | CSVGGERRSSYNEQFF | TGCAGCGTTGGAGGCGAGCGGAGAAGCTCCTACAATGAGCAGTTCTTC
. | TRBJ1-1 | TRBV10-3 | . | CAISESIGEGTEAFF | TGTGCCATCAGTGAGTCGATCGGGGAGGGGACTGAAGCTTTCTTT
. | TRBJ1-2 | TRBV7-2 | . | CASSQFSTSDYGYTF | TGTGCCAGCAGCCAATTTTCCACAAGCGACTATGGCTACACCTTC
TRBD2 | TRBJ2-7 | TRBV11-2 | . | CASSNQLRGVSVAYEQYF | TGTGCCAGCAGCAACCAATTGCGGGGGGTGTCAGTAGCCTACGAGCAGTACTTC
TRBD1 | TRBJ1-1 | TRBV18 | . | CASSPLTGGGNTEAFF | TGTGCCAGCTCACCATTAACAGGGGGTGGGAACACTGAAGCTTTCTTT
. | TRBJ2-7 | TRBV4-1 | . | CASSQVFGLYYEQYF | TGCGCCAGCAGCCAAGTTTTTGGGCTATACTACGAGCAGTACTTC
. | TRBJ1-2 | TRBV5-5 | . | CASSLSPWPNYGYTF | TGTGCCAGCAGCTTGTCCCCCTGGCCGAACTATGGCTACACCTTC
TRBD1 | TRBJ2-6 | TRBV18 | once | CASSPRGQVSGANVLTF | TGTGCCAGCTCACCACGGGGACAGGTCTCTGGGGCCAACGTCCTGACTTTC